Below, one TCR beta chain is given with its context. This clone has just a few counts. The antigen it recognizes is unknown. Base-call qualities are not available, and no considerably larger clone is one nucleotide away. The receptor library was made with the immunoSEQ multiplex PCR assay. For most patients, genomic DNA was isolated with the Qiagen DNeasy Blood and Tissue Kit and sent frozen to Adaptive Biotechnologies for TCR sequencing. For most patients, genomic DNA was subjected to high-throughput TCR-beta CDR3 sequencing by Adaptive Biotechnologies. Processing in the source paper ran as follows. Adaptive's ImmunoSEQ software supplied the TCR sequencing data for about 18 patients, while MiXCR and VDJtools were used to process a few other patients. CD4 versus CD8 sorting errors were corrected by removing sequences found in both subsets at a frequency ratio below 5:1. CDR3 nucleotide sequences shared by donor and recipient were removed because the origin of these sequences could not be assigned. To count as alloreactive, a clone needed at least 2-fold expansion over unstimulated cells and a minimum CFSE-low frequency of 0.002% (template counts) or 0.001% (read counts). Mappable clones were those detected in sequenced pre-transplant spleen, lymph node, or MLR CFSE-low populations of the donor or recipient. The cumulative frequency of alloreactive clones was calculated as a percentage of all sequences, weighted by copy number. Here the immuneACCESS table is served through TCRdb, limited to in-frame sequences with V and J called. Missing clones are a known gap in these copies; in checked studies unresolved V genes cover under half, and the rest lacks a known reason. The V and J calls and clone size come from that table; D and trimming were worked out from the DNA. The sample yields some 130,000 clones; over 85% were counted once. The ten largest clones represent around 0.15% of the sample.

Sample time point, as interpreted from the label and publication: cells obtained before transplantation from donor or recipient. CD3+CD4+ and CD3+CD8+ populations were FACS-sorted from unstimulated pre-transplant donor and recipient cells taken from spleen or lymph nodes. This record comes from a study of graft-versus-host responses after intestinal transplantation (dated by TCRdb to about 2021). With respect to the entire study: The transplants that recipients received were multivisceral, liver-intestinal, or isolated intestinal. A peak of at least 4% donor T cells among recipient peripheral blood mononuclear cells was the definition used for donor T cell macrochimerism. Of the approximately 25 intestinal transplant recipients enrolled in the cohort, one of whom was a retransplant, 3 patients without pretransplant specimens were excluded. Rather than being sequenced by the commercial service, samples from three later patients were sequenced in-house on an Illumina MiSeq and processed with MiXCR. Anti-thymocyte globulin induction was given to all recipients, followed by maintenance tacrolimus and steroids for roughly 3 years. Alloreactive clones were identified by sequencing pre-transplant mixed lymphocyte reaction products and comparing these products with unstimulated pre-transplant donor and recipient T cells. After intestinal transplantation, graft-versus-host and host-versus-graft alloreactive T cell clones were followed in the graft, circulation and bone marrow using bulk TCR-beta CDR3 sequencing.

Taken from the germline V gene (reference sequence), the CDR1 and CDR2 loops are SEHNR and FQNEAQ. The CDR3, cysteine through phenylalanine, is 12 amino acids long. Only CDR3 DNA is held: 36 bases, read in frame from base 1. V sheds 1 base and J sheds 13 bases, leaving 13 bases between their ends. Findings and caveats that apply to the study as a whole: High GvH to HvG T cell clonal ratios were observed in the allografts of patients with donor T cell macrochimerism. The conclusions were limited by the relatively low number and heterogeneity of the intestinal transplant patients. Early after transplant, peak levels of circulating GvH clones were found to be associated with declines in HvG clones. GvH clones were detected in recipient bone marrow, and some of these GvH clones were observed earlier in ileal mucosa or blood, consistent with an intestinal mucosal origin.

This clonotype was sampled from a human donor who received an intestinal transplant. The material sequenced was unstimulated CD4+ T cells sorted from spleen or lymph node cells, taken before intestinal transplant. This receptor chain uses TRBV7-9 and TRBJ1-2; no D gene can be assigned with confidence. The encoded CDR3 is CASSLGGRPSTF. Read as DNA, the sequence is TGTGCCAGCAGCTTAGGAGGAAGGCCCAGCACCTTC.